Shown below are 27 T cell receptor beta chains from a single sample sequenced in a study of cytomegalovirus exposure and HLA in healthy donors. The study ran its PCR with 60 Vbeta and 13 Jbeta primers. Data came from immunoSEQ multiplex PCR; TCRdb stores just in-frame clones and leaves some out. The sample carries some 150,000 clones, roughly 78% recorded once. The sample comprised PBMCs. Receptors originate from a man aged 18 to 30 in good health and CMV-seropositive.

V and J are TRBV6-5 and TRBJ2-7, with a tentative D call TRBD2 (6 bases). The CDR3 extends over 14 amino acids. V gave up 7 bases and J gave up 0 bases, with 13 bases separating them. Germline-derived CDR1 and CDR2 are MNHEY and SVGAGI. CDR3 amino acids: CASTGERSSYEQYF. In DNA form, the CDR3 reads TGTGCCAGCACGGGGGAGCGGAGCTCCTACGAGCAGTACTTC.

This chain links TRBV28 with TRBJ2-7; no firm D call. Germline values: CDR1 MDHEN, CDR2 SYDVKM. CDR3 length equals 12 residues. The V end was cut by 2 bases, the J end by 3 bases, with 5 bases between. This CDR3 reads CASSLNGYEQYF. CDR3 nucleotides: TGTGCCAGCAGTTTAAACGGCTACGAGCAGTACTTC.

J is TRBJ2-7 and V is TRBV29-1; TRBD1 matches at 9 bases. The CDR3 is 17 residues long. Germline V CDR1 and CDR2: SQVTM, ANQGSEA. The junction had 14 bases not matched to a gene; V was cut back by 2 bases and J by 3 bases. The DNA for the CDR3 is TGCAGCGTTGAATTCAAGCCCGATCGGACAGGGGTCTACGAGCAGTACTTC. It yields the protein CSVEFKPDRTGVYEQYF.

The chain has TRBV27 and TRBJ2-1; 10 bases fit TRBD2. The germline V gene encodes CDR1 MNHEY and CDR2 SMNVEV (reference sequence). This CDR3 has 12 residues. V lost 5 bases, J lost 12 bases, and 4 bases stayed unmatched. The CDR3 DNA follows: TGTGCCAGCAGTGCTAGCGGGAGAGCGCAGTTCTTC. It is translated as CASSASGRAQFF.

Written as DNA, the CDR3 is TGTGCCAGCAGCCAGAGGACAGGGGGCTACAATGAGCAGTTCTTC. Amino acid sequence: CASSQRTGGYNEQFF. The chain links TRBV27 to TRBJ2-1; 10 bases line up with TRBD1. The V gene end was trimmed by 6 bases and the J gene end by 3 bases; junction bases not matched to a gene: 5. The CDR3 sequence is 15 residues long. Per the germline V gene, CDR1 is MNHEY and CDR2 is SMNVEV (reference sequence).

The rearrangement uses TRBV2 and TRBJ2-5; 11 bases are a match to TRBD2. There are 18 residues in the CDR3. Germline V lookup: CDR1 SNHLY, CDR2 FYNNEI. V shed 0 bases and J 5 bases; nucleotides not matched to a gene: 11. CDR3 sequence: CASSEALYSGRAGETQYF. DNA for the CDR3: TGTGCCAGCAGTGAAGCATTGTATAGCGGGAGGGCCGGGGAGACCCAGTACTTC.

This chain connects TRBV19 to TRBJ2-5; 9 positions agree with TRBD2. J lost 5 bases, V lost 6 bases, and 7 bases had no gene match. The germline V gene encodes CDR1 LNHDA and CDR2 SQIVND (reference sequence). The CDR3 runs to 14 residues. The CDR3 here is CASRPSGRWETQYF. The CDR3 DNA follows: TGTGCCAGTAGACCCAGCGGGAGGTGGGAGACCCAGTACTTC. Based on the CDR3 plus reference TRBV19 and TRBJ2-5, the full variable domain is DGGITQSPKYLFRKEGQNVTLSCEQNLNHDAMYWYRQDPGQGLRLIYYSQIVNDFQKGDIAEGYSVSREKKESFPLTVTSAQKNPTAFYLCASRPSGRWETQYFGPGTRLLVL.

The chain couples TRBV28 to TRBJ2-1; no clear D gene. Trimming removed 4 bases at V and 4 bases at J, with 11 bases between. Germline-derived CDR1 and CDR2 are MDHEN and SYDVKM. This CDR3 has 14 amino acids. CDR3 nucleotides: TGTGCCAGCAGTTCGTCGGAGCCATACAATGAGCAGTTCTTC. It codes for CASSSSEPYNEQFF.

This clone has just one count. The CDR3 nucleotides are TGTGCCAGCACCTCACCCGGGTACTATGGCTACACCTTC. Translating gives CASTSPGYYGYTF. The V gene is TRBV28, the J gene TRBJ1-2; D gene ambiguous. The CDR3 length is 13 residues. The germline V and J ends were trimmed by 7 bases and 3 bases, with 12 bases remaining between them. Germline CDR1 and CDR2: MDHEN and SYDVKM.

This chain connects TRBV5-1 to TRBJ1-5, with TRBD1 matching over 9 bases. Germline CDR1 SGHRS, CDR2 YFSETQ. The trim removed 4 bases at V and 0 bases at J, leaving 2 bases unmatched. CDR3 length: 15 residues. The CDR3 coding sequence is TGCGCCAGCAGCCCGACAGGGGGTAGCAATCAGCCCCAGCATTTT. Its protein product is CASSPTGGSNQPQHF.

The rearrangement links TRBV2 to TRBJ2-7; 9 nucleotides align to TRBD1. The ends lost 4 bases at V and 5 bases at J; junction bases unmatched: 6. CDR1 and CDR2 (germline): SNHLY, FYNNEI. The length of the CDR3 is 14 residues. The CDR3 coding sequence is TGTGCCAGCAGTGTATGGGACAGGGACCACGAGCAGTACTTC. Protein sequence: CASSVWDRDHEQYF. The full variable domain, its missing parts supplied by reference TRBV2 and TRBJ2-7, is EPEVTQTPSHQVTQMGQEVILRCVPISNHLYFYWYRQILGQKVEFLVSFYNNEISEKSEIFDDQFSVERPDGSNFTLKIRSTKLEDSAMYFCASSVWDRDHEQYFGPGTRLTVT.

This clone came up a few times. The chain has TRBV4-1 and TRBJ2-3; D is perhaps TRBD2 (6 bases). V gave up 6 bases and J gave up 2 bases, with 15 bases separating them. The CDR3 length is 15 residues. The germline gives CDR1 MGHRA, CDR2 YSYEKL. Here the CDR3 reads CASRPSIAVTDTQYF. The CDR3 coding sequence is TGCGCCAGCAGACCAAGTATAGCGGTCACAGATACGCAGTATTTT.

This clone was seen a single time. The chain uses TRBV6-1 and TRBJ1-1, with 11 bases identical to TRBD1. V lost 6 bases and J lost 5; bases outside the gene matches: 5. The CDR3 runs to 14 residues. Germline CDR1 reads MNHNS; CDR2 reads SASEGT. CDR3 in amino acids: CASRGQGGKTEAFF. The CDR3 bases are TGTGCCAGCAGGGGACAGGGGGGAAAGACTGAAGCTTTCTTT.

This chain uses TRBV11-2 with TRBJ2-3, with D perhaps TRBD2 (5 bases). The germline V gene encodes CDR1 SGHAT and CDR2 FQNNGV. Deletions cut 1 base from V and 6 bases from J, with 8 bases between. This CDR3 is 13 amino acids long. CDR3 region: CASSLGEYDTQYF. CDR3 nucleotide sequence: TGTGCCAGCAGCTTAGGGGAGTACGATACGCAGTATTTT. The variable domain in full, completed from reference TRBV11-2 and TRBJ2-3, reads EAGVAQSPRYKIIEKRQSVAFWCNPISGHATLYWYQQILGQGPKLLIQFQNNGVVDDSQLPKDRFSAERLKGVDSTLKIQPAKLEDSAVYLCASSLGEYDTQYFGPGTRLTVL.

The chain links TRBV4-1 to TRBJ2-7; 7 bases are a match to TRBD1. The V gene end was trimmed by 2 bases and the J gene end by 0 bases; junction bases not matched to a gene: 7. The CDR3 totals 16 residues. Germline lookup yields CDR1 MGHRA and CDR2 YSYEKL. The CDR3 coding sequence is TGCGCCAGCAGCCAATATGGGACAGTAAGCTCCTACGAGCAGTACTTC. Its protein is CASSQYGTVSSYEQYF.

V is TRBV27 and J is TRBJ2-7; D uncertain. V was clipped by 2 bases and J by 5 bases, with 16 bases between them. CDR1 MNHEY and CDR2 SMNVEV come from the germline V gene (reference sequence). This CDR3 contains 15 residues. Here the CDR3 reads CASSLGPSSEDEQYF. In DNA, the CDR3 is TGTGCCAGCAGTTTAGGCCCCTCTTCCGAGGACGAGCAGTACTTC.

This sequence joins TRBV28 and TRBJ2-2; perhaps TRBD1 as D (5 bases). The CDR3 runs 17 residues. Between the trimmed V and J ends, which lost 5 bases and 0 bases, there was a span of 16 bases. CDR1 is MDHEN, CDR2 SYDVKM, per germline. DNA for the CDR3: TGTGCCAGCAGTATGGGGTTTGGGGCGCCGAACACCGGGGAGCTGTTTTTT. Its protein product is CASSMGFGAPNTGELFF.

The chain joins TRBV29-1 to TRBJ2-7; 10 positions match TRBD2. The CDR3 is made up of 17 amino acids. The germline V gene encodes CDR1 SQVTM and CDR2 ANQGSEA. The ends lost 0 bases at V and 3 bases at J; junction bases unmatched: 11. The CDR3 coding sequence is TGCAGCGTTGAAGACCTTGGACCGGGACTAGCGAGCTACGAGCAGTACTTC. Its protein is CSVEDLGPGLASYEQYF.

The chain employs TRBV19 and TRBJ1-1; 8 nucleotides line up with TRBD1. V shed 5 bases, J shed 3 bases, and the junction held 8 bases outside the gene matches. Germline V gene data show CDR1 as LNHDA and CDR2 as SQIVND (reference sequence). The CDR3 is 15 residues long. CDR3: CASSHRDRLDTEAFF. The CDR3 region has the DNA TGTGCCAGTAGTCATCGGGACAGGTTGGACACTGAAGCTTTCTTT. The entire variable domain, with the rest obtained from reference TRBV19 and TRBJ1-1, is as follows: DGGITQSPKYLFRKEGQNVTLSCEQNLNHDAMYWYRQDPGQGLRLIYYSQIVNDFQKGDIAEGYSVSREKKESFPLTVTSAQKNPTAFYLCASSHRDRLDTEAFFGQGTRLTVV.

This chain joins TRBV4-1 and TRBJ2-7; 7 bases line up with TRBD2. CDR1 MGHRA and CDR2 YSYEKL come from the germline V gene. With V trimmed by 4 bases and J by 3 bases, 6 bases remained unmatched. The CDR3 is 14 residues long. In nucleotides, the CDR3 is TGCGCCAGCAGCCCAGCGGGAAGCCTCTACGAGCAGTACTTC. Its protein product is CASSPAGSLYEQYF.

This chain links TRBV5-6 with TRBJ2-7, with TRBD2 matching 10 bases. V shed 2 bases, J shed 5 bases, and the junction held 4 bases outside the gene matches. CDR3 size: 14 residues. Germline loops: CDR1 SGHDT, CDR2 YYEEEE. Written as DNA, the CDR3 is TGTGCCAGCAGCTTTATAGCGGGGGGCGACGAGCAGTACTTC. Translating it yields CASSFIAGGDEQYF.

The rearrangement links TRBV9 to TRBJ2-7; no clear D gene. V lost 2 bases, J lost 4 bases, and 7 bases lay in between. The CDR3 covers 12 residues. The V gene's germline CDR1 is SGDLS and CDR2 YYNGEE. CDR3 DNA sequence: TGTGCCAGCAGCGTTCTAGAGTACGAGCAGTACTTC. Amino acid sequence: CASSVLEYEQYF.

This clone was observed a single time. This chain's CDR3 is CASSVGGEQYF. The CDR3 bases are TGTGCCAGCAGTGTGGGGGGCGAGCAGTACTTC. The chain carries TRBV2 and TRBJ2-7; D possibly corresponds to TRBD2 (6 bases). Germline assignment: CDR1 SNHLY and CDR2 FYNNEI. V gave up 4 bases and J gave up 6 bases, with 7 bases separating them. CDR3 length equals 11 residues. The entire variable domain, with the rest obtained from reference TRBV2 and TRBJ2-7, is as follows: EPEVTQTPSHQVTQMGQEVILRCVPISNHLYFYWYRQILGQKVEFLVSFYNNEISEKSEIFDDQFSVERPDGSNFTLKIRSTKLEDSAMYFCASSVGGEQYFGPGTRLTVT.

The genes are TRBV5-4 and TRBJ1-5; D is possibly TRBD1 (5 bases). The CDR3 contains 18 residues. CDR1 SGHNT and CDR2 YYREEE come from the germline V gene (reference sequence). V was trimmed by 4 bases and J by 7 bases, leaving 27 bases between them. The CDR3 region is CASSTTAHIQGHGQPQHF. The CDR3 DNA sequence: TGTGCCAGCAGCACGACAGCGCACATACAAGGCCATGGACAGCCCCAGCATTTT.

V is TRBV4-1 and J is TRBJ1-3; 7 nucleotides align to TRBD1. Germline V gene data show CDR1 as MGHRA and CDR2 as YSYEKL. The CDR3 sequence is 18 residues long. V was pared by 1 base and J by 0 bases, with 9 bases of the junction left unmatched. Here the CDR3 DNA reads TGCGCCAGCAGCCAAGGGGGACAGAAGACTTTCTCTGGAAACACCATATATTTT. As protein: CASSQGGQKTFSGNTIYF.

J is TRBJ2-4 and V is TRBV4-2; D is possibly TRBD1 (6 bases). The germline V gene has CDR1 LGHNA and CDR2 YNFKEQ. The CDR3 sequence is 16 residues long. Trimming stripped 4 bases from V and 0 bases from J, with 13 bases between. This CDR3 is CASSPRTALAKNIQYF. The CDR3 DNA sequence: TGTGCCAGCAGCCCTCGGACAGCGCTAGCCAAAAACATTCAGTACTTC.

This chain joins TRBV19 and TRBJ1-5; the match to TRBD1 covers 9 bases. Germline V gene data show CDR1 as LNHDA and CDR2 as SQIVND (reference sequence). Trimming cost V 11 bases and J 5 bases; bases outside gene matches: 10. CDR3 size: 14 residues. The CDR3 here is CACRGQGDYQPQHF. The CDR3 DNA reads TGTGCCTGCCGGGGACAGGGAGATTATCAGCCCCAGCATTTT.